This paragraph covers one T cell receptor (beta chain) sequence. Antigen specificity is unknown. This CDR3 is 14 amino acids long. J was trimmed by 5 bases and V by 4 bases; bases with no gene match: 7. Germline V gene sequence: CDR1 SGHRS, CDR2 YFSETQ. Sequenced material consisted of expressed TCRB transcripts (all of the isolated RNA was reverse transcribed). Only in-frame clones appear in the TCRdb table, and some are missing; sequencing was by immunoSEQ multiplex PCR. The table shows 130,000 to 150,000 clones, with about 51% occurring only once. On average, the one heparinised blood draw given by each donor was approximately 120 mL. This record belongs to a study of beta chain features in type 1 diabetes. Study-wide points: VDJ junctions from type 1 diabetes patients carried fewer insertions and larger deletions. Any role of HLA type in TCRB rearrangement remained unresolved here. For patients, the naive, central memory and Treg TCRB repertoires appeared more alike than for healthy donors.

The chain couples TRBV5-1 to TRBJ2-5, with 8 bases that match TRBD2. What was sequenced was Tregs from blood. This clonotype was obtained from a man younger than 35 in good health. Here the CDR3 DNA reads TGCGCCAGCAGCGTCGGGGGGGCCGGGGAGACCCAGTACTTC. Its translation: CASSVGGAGETQYF.